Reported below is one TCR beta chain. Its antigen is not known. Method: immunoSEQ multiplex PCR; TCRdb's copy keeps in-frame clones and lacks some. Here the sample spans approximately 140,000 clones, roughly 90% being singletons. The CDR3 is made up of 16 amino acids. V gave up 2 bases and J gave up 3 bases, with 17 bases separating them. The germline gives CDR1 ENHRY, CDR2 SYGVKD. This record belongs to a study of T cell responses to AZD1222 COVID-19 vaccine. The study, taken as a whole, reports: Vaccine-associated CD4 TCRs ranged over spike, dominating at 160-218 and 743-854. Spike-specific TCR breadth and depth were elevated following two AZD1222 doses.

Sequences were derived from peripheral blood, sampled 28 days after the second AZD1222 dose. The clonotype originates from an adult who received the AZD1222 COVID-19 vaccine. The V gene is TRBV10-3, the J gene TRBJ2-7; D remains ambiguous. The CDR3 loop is CAISEDGPNYGYEQYF. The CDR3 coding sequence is TGTGCCATCAGTGAGGACGGACCGAACTATGGCTACGAGCAGTACTTC.